These 17 T cell receptor beta chains share one sample of origin, sequenced in a study of regulatory T cells in long-lasting Graves disease (dated by TCRdb to the early 2020s). The library was built by means of multiplex PCR. The sequencer was an Illumina HiSeq 4000. TCR beta libraries were built with iRepertoire HTBI primers and Arm-PCR amplification of CDR3 regions. The public reads were reprocessed in TCRdb via fastp at Q25 and MiXCR, keeping in-frame beta chains. Here each entry gathers all rows of one CDR3 protein and keeps the most common genes and DNA. The sample data list hundreds of thousands of distinct CDR3 sequences, and roughly 20% of these were observed just once. Around 20% of the sample rests with the top ten. What this sample's time point label stands for: persistent/refractory GD, antithyroid drugs over 5 years with positive TRAb. For both TCR sequencing and RNA sequencing, RNA was extracted from PBMCs in TRIzol.

The source material was peripheral blood mononuclear cells (PBMCs), sampled when the disease was refractory, from a patient treated with antithyroid drugs. The receptors here all came from a female donor with Graves disease.

The J gene is TRBJ2-1, the V gene TRBV20-1, with D uncertain. V dropped 4 bases and J dropped 2 bases, with 9 bases sitting between them. Germline CDR1 DFQATT, CDR2 SNEGSKA (reference sequence). The CDR3 runs 13 residues. CDR3 sequence (DNA): TGCAGTGCTACATTATTAGCCTACAATGAGCAGTTCTTC. This sequence encodes CSATLLAYNEQFF.

V gene TRBV10-3 combines with J gene TRBJ2-7; 9 positions agree with TRBD1. The CDR3 consists of 14 residues. V dropped 8 bases and J dropped 7; count of bases not matched to a gene: 12. Germline assignment: CDR1 ENHRY and CDR2 SYGVKD. CDR3 bases: TGTGCCATCCGATTGGACAGGGGAGGAGGGGAGCAGTACTTC. Translating gives CAIRLDRGGGEQYF.

This clonotype turned up a few times. CDR3 in amino acids: CASSHPGQGAITGELFF. CDR3 nucleotides: TGCGCCAGCAGCCATCCGGGACAGGGGGCGATCACCGGGGAGCTGTTTTTT. The chain has TRBV4-1 and TRBJ2-2; 12 positions agree with TRBD1. Trimming removed 3 bases from V and 4 bases from J; junction bases left unmatched: 6. The germline gives CDR1 MGHRA, CDR2 YSYEKL. This CDR3 contains 17 residues.

V is TRBV28 and J is TRBJ2-7; possibly TRBD1 or TRBD2 for D (5 bases each). Trimming left V 3 bases short and J 3 bases short, with 18 bases between. This CDR3 is 16 amino acids long. The germline V gene has CDR1 MDHEN and CDR2 SYDVKM. The CDR3 loop reads CASSFNSLGTLYEQYF. The CDR3 DNA reads TGTGCCAGCAGTTTTAACTCTTTGGGGACCCTCTACGAGCAGTACTTC.

The CDR3 loop is CASSFILAGADTGELFF. CDR3 in DNA: TGTGCCAGCAGTTTCATACTAGCGGGAGCCGACACCGGGGAGCTGTTTTTT. The J gene is TRBJ2-2, the V gene TRBV28; 11 bases agree with TRBD2. CDR1 is MDHEN, CDR2 SYDVKM, per germline. The V gene end was trimmed by 3 bases and the J gene end by 3 bases; junction bases not matched to a gene: 6. The CDR3 is 17 residues long.

V is TRBV27 and J is TRBJ2-1; TRBD2 aligns across 8 bases. Trimming removed 6 bases from V and 6 bases from J; junction bases left unmatched: 10. The CDR3 is 15 amino acids. Per the germline V gene, CDR1 is MNHEY and CDR2 is SMNVEV (reference sequence). The CDR3 spells CASSLLGGRINEQFF. CDR3 sequence (DNA): TGTGCCAGCAGCCTCCTTGGCGGGAGGATCAATGAGCAGTTCTTC.

The chain has TRBV20-1 and TRBJ2-7; 13 bases align to TRBD2. The V gene end was trimmed by 4 bases and the J gene end by 4 bases; junction bases not matched to a gene: 16. The germline V gene encodes CDR1 DFQATT and CDR2 SNEGSKA (reference sequence). The CDR3 covers 18 residues. The CDR3 DNA reads as TGCAGTGCTATAGAGGGGGGGACTAGCGGGATCCGTCGGTACGAGCAGTACTTC. Amino acids: CSAIEGGTSGIRRYEQYF.

This clonotype was recorded once. The chain is built from TRBV4-2 and TRBJ1-1; perhaps TRBD1 as D (5 bases). The CDR3 extends over 15 amino acids. The V gene lost 1 base and the J gene lost 0 bases, with 9 bases spanning the gap. Looked up from germline, CDR1 is LGHNA and CDR2 is YNFKEQ. The CDR3 protein is CASSQGGHVNTEAFF. The CDR3 DNA follows: TGTGCCAGCAGCCAAGGTGGACATGTGAACACTGAAGCTTTCTTT.

This clonotype was observed a few times. The chain employs TRBV5-1 and TRBJ2-7; the match to TRBD2 covers 11 bases. The CDR3 runs 13 residues. Germline-derived CDR1 and CDR2 are SGHRS and YFSETQ. The ends lost 4 bases at V and 6 bases at J; junction bases unmatched: 3. The CDR3 region has the DNA TGCGCCAGCAGCCAGGGACTAGCGGCCGAGCAGTACTTC. Its protein is CASSQGLAAEQYF.

This clonotype was recorded at least ten times. This chain connects TRBV20-1 to TRBJ2-7; a possible D gene is TRBD1 (6 bases). The CDR3 runs 15 residues. From germline, CDR1 is DFQATT and CDR2 SNEGSKA (reference sequence). The V end lost 0 bases, the J end lost 2 bases, and 14 bases lay between the germline ends. DNA for the CDR3: TGCAGTGCTAGAGATCGGTACGCAGGGGCCTACGAGCAGTACTTC. Translating it yields CSARDRYAGAYEQYF.

This clonotype was seen at least ten times. The J gene is TRBJ2-2, the V gene TRBV29-1, with no clear D. Germline values: CDR1 SQVTM, CDR2 ANQGSEA. The CDR3 contains 14 residues. V lost 5 bases to trimming and J lost 2 bases, with 12 bases between them. The CDR3 DNA reads TGCAGCGTTTCAACGGAGCCCAACACCGGGGAGCTGTTTTTT. Translated: CSVSTEPNTGELFF.

J is TRBJ2-4 and V is TRBV5-1; tentatively, D is TRBD1 (5 bases). Germline-derived CDR1 and CDR2 are SGHRS and YFSETQ. The CDR3 spans 15 residues. Trimming left V 2 bases short and J 4 bases short, with 13 bases between. CDR3 protein: CASSLGTGSKNIQYF. The CDR3 nucleotides read TGCGCCAGCAGCTTAGGTACAGGATCGAAAAACATTCAGTACTTC.

This clonotype was observed a few times. The chain combines TRBV19 with TRBJ2-2; D may be TRBD1 or TRBD2 (5 bases each). Germline V CDR1 and CDR2: LNHDA, SQIVND (reference sequence). Deletions cut 1 base from V and 5 bases from J, with 8 bases between. This CDR3 has 14 amino acids. CDR3 DNA: TGTGCCAGTAGTATAGGGTGGGGGACCGGGGAGCTGTTTTTT. Translation: CASSIGWGTGELFF. Variable domain in full (rest from reference TRBV19 and TRBJ2-2): DGGITQSPKYLFRKEGQNVTLSCEQNLNHDAMYWYRQDPGQGLRLIYYSQIVNDFQKGDIAEGYSVSREKKESFPLTVTSAQKNPTAFYLCASSIGWGTGELFFGEGSRLTVL.

This clonotype was counted a few times. The gene calls are TRBV2 and TRBJ1-3, with 9 bases lining up with TRBD1. V lost 6 bases, J lost 0 bases, and 3 bases stayed unmatched. Germline V lookup: CDR1 SNHLY, CDR2 FYNNEI. CDR3 size: 15 residues. The CDR3 DNA reads as TGTGCCAGCAGCGGGACAGGGAGCTCTGGAAACACCATATATTTT. Its translation: CASSGTGSSGNTIYF. Supplemented by reference TRBV2 and TRBJ1-3, the full variable domain reads EPEVTQTPSHQVTQMGQEVILRCVPISNHLYFYWYRQILGQKVEFLVSFYNNEISEKSEIFDDQFSVERPDGSNFTLKIRSTKLEDSAMYFCASSGTGSSGNTIYFGEGSWLTVV.

Many counts were recorded for this clonotype. V gene TRBV28 combines with J gene TRBJ2-7; D is unclear. V shed 3 bases and J shed 0 bases, with 6 bases lying between them. CDR3 length: 13 residues. Germline values: CDR1 MDHEN, CDR2 SYDVKM. The DNA for the CDR3 is TGTGCCAGCAGTTTTCCTTCCTCCTACGAGCAGTACTTC. Translated, it gives CASSFPSSYEQYF.

This clonotype was observed many times. The V call is TRBV6-2 or TRBV6-3, the J call TRBJ2-7; D possibly matches TRBD1 or TRBD2 (6 bases each). Germline CDR1 reads MNHEY; CDR2 reads SVGEGT. This CDR3 comprises 16 residues. V was cut by 0 bases and J by 0 bases, with 12 bases left in between. As DNA, the CDR3 is TGTGCCAGCAGTTACTCCGGGGGCCTTCTCTCCTACGAGCAGTACTTC. Its protein is CASSYSGGLLSYEQYF.

This clonotype was seen repeatedly, ten times or more. The chain couples TRBV11-2 to TRBJ2-2; D not resolved. The CDR3 extends over 13 amino acids. Germline lookup yields CDR1 SGHAT and CDR2 FQNNGV. V lost 6 bases and J lost 5, with 10 bases in between. DNA of the CDR3: TGTGCCAGCAGGGCTAGTGGTACCGGGGAGCTGTTTTTT. It encodes CASRASGTGELFF.